This T cell receptor (beta chain) stems from a study of breast tumors, draining lymph nodes, adjacent tissues. Study results and caveats: Tumor repertoires ranked between lymph nodes and nontumor tissue in diversity, with V and J gene preferences. Tumor T cell lymph node origin was a supported hypothesis, not proven. Most tumor T cells seemingly derive from lymph node, then expand in tumor.

This clonotype has a count of ten or more. The target antigen is unknown. Axillary draining lymph nodes of breast cancer patients supplied the node samples. The CDR3 spans 16 residues. Germline-derived CDR1 and CDR2 are MGHRA and YSYEKL. V lost 1 base and J lost 3; bases outside the gene matches: 5. A single record per CDR3 protein comes from TCRdb applying MiXCR to the multiplex PCR reads. The sample gives around 290,000 distinct CDR3 sequences, 30% to 35% of which show up once; more than 1% is in the top ten. Specimen: axillary lymph node tissue. The chain has TRBV4-1 and TRBJ2-7; 11 positions agree with TRBD2. The source is a female donor with breast cancer. Some clones in this sample may be carry-over from other donors' samples. DNA of the CDR3: TGCGCCAGCAGCCAAGTCTGGGGGACTAGCGGCTACGAGCAGTACTTC. Its protein product is CASSQVWGTSGYEQYF.